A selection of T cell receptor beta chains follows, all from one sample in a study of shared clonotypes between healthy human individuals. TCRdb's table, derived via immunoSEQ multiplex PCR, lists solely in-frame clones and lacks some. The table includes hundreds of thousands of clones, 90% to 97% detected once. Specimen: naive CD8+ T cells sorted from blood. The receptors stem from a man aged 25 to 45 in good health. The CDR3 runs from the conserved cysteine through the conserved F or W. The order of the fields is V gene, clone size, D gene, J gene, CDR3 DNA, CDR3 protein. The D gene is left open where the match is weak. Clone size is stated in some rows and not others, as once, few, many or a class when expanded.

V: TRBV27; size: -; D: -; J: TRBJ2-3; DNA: TGTGCCAGCAGTTTCCGCGTGGGGGACCTAAGATTACCTAGCACAGATACGCAGTATTTT; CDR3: CASSFRVGDLRLPSTDTQYF
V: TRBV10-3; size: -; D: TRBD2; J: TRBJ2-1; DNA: TGTGCCATCAGAGCGGGGACCTTCGGCGGTGAGCAGTTCTTC; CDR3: CAIRAGTFGGEQFF
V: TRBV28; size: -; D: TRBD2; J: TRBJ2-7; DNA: TGTGCCAGCAGCTCAAGCGGGAGTCGATACTTC; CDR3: CASSSSGSRYF
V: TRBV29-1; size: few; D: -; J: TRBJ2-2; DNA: TGCAGCGTTGAGAGGACGAACACCGGGGAGCTGTTTTTT; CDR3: CSVERTNTGELFF
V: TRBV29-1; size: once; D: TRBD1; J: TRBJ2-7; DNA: TGCAGCGTTGAAGAAACAGACAGGGAATCCTACGAGCAGTACTTC; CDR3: CSVEETDRESYEQYF
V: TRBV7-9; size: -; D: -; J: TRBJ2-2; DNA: TGTGCCAGCAGCTCTCTAGGGGTGCGGGAGCTGTTTTTT; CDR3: CASSSLGVRELFF
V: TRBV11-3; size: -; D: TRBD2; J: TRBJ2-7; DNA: TGTGCCAGCAGCCCCCGGAGTAGCGGGGGGGACTACGAGCAGTACTTC; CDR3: CASSPRSSGGDYEQYF
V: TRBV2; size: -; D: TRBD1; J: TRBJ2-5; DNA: TGTGCCAGCAGTCCCCGGGACAGGGGGCGCGGACAAGAGACCCAGTACTTC; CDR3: CASSPRDRGRGQETQYF
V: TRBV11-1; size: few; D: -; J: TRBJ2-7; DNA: TGTGCCAGCAGCTTAGGTGCAGGGACCTACGAGCAGTACTTC; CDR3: CASSLGAGTYEQYF
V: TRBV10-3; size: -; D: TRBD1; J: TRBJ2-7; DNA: TGTGCCATCAGTGAGGTGGACAGGGGGCTACGTGAGCAGTACTTC; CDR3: CAISEVDRGLREQYF
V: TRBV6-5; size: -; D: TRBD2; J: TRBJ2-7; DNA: TGTGCCAGCAGGAGTAGCGGGTACGAGCAGTACTTC; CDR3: CASRSSGYEQYF
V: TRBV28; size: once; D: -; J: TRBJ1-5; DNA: TGTGCCAGCAGTTCCCCCTTAGTTTCCCAGCCCCAGCATTTT; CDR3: CASSSPLVSQPQHF
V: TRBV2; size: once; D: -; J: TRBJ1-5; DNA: TGTGCCAGCACCCCGGACGGTAGCAATCAGCCCCAGCATTTT; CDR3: CASTPDGSNQPQHF